The rows below give T cell receptor beta chains drawn from one sample of a study of patients and donors after allogeneic stem cell transplantation. TCRdb recomputed calls from the RT-PCR reads with MiXCR, one row per CDR3 protein. The sample yields approximately 170,000 distinct CDR3 sequences, roughly 30% seen once. Sequencing used blood, either unsorted or a sorted T cell fraction (not recorded which). The receptor source for this set is a human donor who was either an allogeneic HSCT recipient or a stem cell or donor lymphocyte infusion donor (not recorded which). It is not recorded whose cells these are; they may come from a transplant donor. Each CDR3 is given with its conserved first and last residue. D genes are given only for firm matches. Not all rows give a size; the values are once, few, many and, for expanded clones, a class.

DNA: TGTGCCAGCAGCTTAGAGGTGTCTAGGCGCACAGATACGCAGTATTTT; CDR3: CASSLEVSRRTDTQYF; D: .; size: .; J: TRBJ2-3; V: TRBV7-2
DNA: TGTGCCAGCAGCTTAGATGGTCGGAGCAATCAGCCCCAGCATTTT; CDR3: CASSLDGRSNQPQHF; D: .; size: .; J: TRBJ1-5; V: TRBV7-9
DNA: TGTGCCAGCAGCTTGGGGGTAGGACCCTACGAGCAGTACTTC; CDR3: CASSLGVGPYEQYF; D: .; size: .; J: TRBJ2-7; V: TRBV5-4
DNA: TGTGCCAGCAGCCAGGGACAGGCCACTAATTCACCCCTCCACTTT; CDR3: CASSQGQATNSPLHF; D: TRBD1; size: many; J: TRBJ1-6; V: TRBV7-3
DNA: TGTGCCAGCAGTCTTGGGGTAGCGAGCAATGAGCAGTTCTTC; CDR3: CASSLGVASNEQFF; D: .; size: few; J: TRBJ2-1; V: TRBV12-3/TRBV12-4
DNA: TGTGCCAGCAGTTACTCGAAATTTCGGCTAGCGGGAGAGACCCAGTACTTC; CDR3: CASSYSKFRLAGETQYF; D: TRBD2; size: .; J: TRBJ2-5; V: TRBV6-2/TRBV6-3
DNA: TGCAGCGTCCAACGGTACAGGGGAGGCACCGGGGAGCTGTTTTTT; CDR3: CSVQRYRGGTGELFF; D: .; size: .; J: TRBJ2-2; V: TRBV29-1
DNA: TGTGCCAGCTCACCACCCGGCAGGAATCAGCCCCAGCATTTT; CDR3: CASSPPGRNQPQHF; D: .; size: .; J: TRBJ1-5; V: TRBV18
DNA: TGTGCCAGCAGCTCCGGGACAGGGGATGGCTACACCTTC; CDR3: CASSSGTGDGYTF; D: TRBD1; size: many; J: TRBJ1-2; V: TRBV7-2
DNA: TGTGCCAGCAGCGGGGTAAACTATGGCTACACCTTC; CDR3: CASSGVNYGYTF; D: .; size: many; J: TRBJ1-2; V: TRBV9
DNA: TGTGCCAGCAGATTACTACCCGGACAGGGAACGGAGACCCAGTACTTC; CDR3: CASRLLPGQGTETQYF; D: TRBD1; size: .; J: TRBJ2-5; V: TRBV6-2/TRBV6-3
DNA: TGCGCCAGCAGAGTAGACTACTATGGCTACACCTTC; CDR3: CASRVDYYGYTF; D: .; size: few; J: TRBJ1-2; V: TRBV5-1
DNA: TGCAGTGCTAGAACAGACTTAGGTAGCAATCAGCCCCAGCATTTT; CDR3: CSARTDLGSNQPQHF; D: .; size: few; J: TRBJ1-5; V: TRBV20-1
DNA: TGTGCCAGCAGTCCCGGATTAATGAACACTGAAGCTTTCTTT; CDR3: CASSPGLMNTEAFF; D: .; size: .; J: TRBJ1-1; V: TRBV12-3/TRBV12-4
DNA: TGTGCCAGCAGTTCAGGACTAGCGGGGCAGTTCTTC; CDR3: CASSSGLAGQFF; D: TRBD2; size: .; J: TRBJ2-1; V: TRBV12-3/TRBV12-4
DNA: TGTGCCACCGACCCCGGGGTACTTAACAATGAGCAGTTCTTC; CDR3: CATDPGVLNNEQFF; D: .; size: .; J: TRBJ2-1; V: TRBV15
DNA: TGTGCCAGCAGTTCAGGGGCTAGAGGCTACACCTTC; CDR3: CASSSGARGYTF; D: .; size: many; J: TRBJ1-2; V: TRBV7-9
DNA: TGTGCCAGCAGTTACTATAGCGGGGAGTACGAGCAGTACTTC; CDR3: CASSYYSGEYEQYF; D: TRBD2; size: few; J: TRBJ2-7; V: TRBV6-5
DNA: TGTGCCTGGAGTCAGGGGGCTCAGCCCCAGCAATTT; CDR3: CAWSQGAQPQQF; D: TRBD1; size: .; J: TRBJ1-5; V: TRBV30
DNA: TGCAGTGCTAGGGCCGTCGGTACAGATACGCAGTATTTT; CDR3: CSARAVGTDTQYF; D: .; size: .; J: TRBJ2-3; V: TRBV20-1
DNA: TGTGCCAGCAGCAGGTCAGATACGCAGTATTTT; CDR3: CASSRSDTQYF; D: .; size: .; J: TRBJ2-3; V: TRBV7-9
DNA: TGTGCCAGCAGTGAAAAGCCAGGGTCCCACACCGGGGAGCTGTTTTTT; CDR3: CASSEKPGSHTGELFF; D: .; size: .; J: TRBJ2-2; V: TRBV2
DNA: TGTGCCAGCAGCGTCGACTGGGATCAGCCCCAGCATTTT; CDR3: CASSVDWDQPQHF; D: .; size: .; J: TRBJ1-5; V: TRBV3-1
DNA: TGTGCCAGCAGCCTTAGCGGGAGGGTCAGAGGGTACAATGAGCAGTTCTTC; CDR3: CASSLSGRVRGYNEQFF; D: TRBD2; size: .; J: TRBJ2-1; V: TRBV6-2/TRBV6-3
DNA: TGTGCCACCAGCAGAGAAAGGGGTCTGAACACTGAAGCTTTCTTT; CDR3: CATSRERGLNTEAFF; D: .; size: .; J: TRBJ1-1; V: TRBV15
DNA: TGTGCCAGCAGTTACCTTTCTGGGACACCGAACACTGAAGCTTTCTTT; CDR3: CASSYLSGTPNTEAFF; D: .; size: once; J: TRBJ1-1; V: TRBV6-5
DNA: TGTGCCAGCAGCGACGGAGGGTTTTCACCCCTCCACTTT; CDR3: CASSDGGFSPLHF; D: .; size: .; J: TRBJ1-6; V: TRBV7-9
DNA: TGCGCCAGCAGCTTGCCCGGGGCAGAAGGGGACACTGAAGCTTTCTTT; CDR3: CASSLPGAEGDTEAFF; D: .; size: many; J: TRBJ1-1; V: TRBV5-1
DNA: TGCAGTGCTAGGGGACAGGGATCGGACTATGGCTACACCTTC; CDR3: CSARGQGSDYGYTF; D: TRBD1; size: many; J: TRBJ1-2; V: TRBV20-1
DNA: TGTGCCAGCAGTTACGGCGGAGGGGCCTATGGCTACACCTTC; CDR3: CASSYGGGAYGYTF; D: .; size: many; J: TRBJ1-2; V: TRBV6-2/TRBV6-3
DNA: TGCAGTGCTAGAGTCGCCGACAGGGGAAACACCATATATTTT; CDR3: CSARVADRGNTIYF; D: .; size: many; J: TRBJ1-3; V: TRBV20-1
DNA: TGTGCCAGCGGACCCTTTCCGACTAGCGGCTACAATGAGCAGTTCTTC; CDR3: CASGPFPTSGYNEQFF; D: TRBD2; size: .; J: TRBJ2-1; V: TRBV6-5
DNA: TGTGCCAGCAGTTTACCTACAGGGATCCCTGGGGCCAACGTCCTGACTTTC; CDR3: CASSLPTGIPGANVLTF; D: .; size: few; J: TRBJ2-6; V: TRBV12-3/TRBV12-4
DNA: TGTGCCAGCAGCCAAGAAATTTCCCAGATCAACTCCGGGGAGCTGTTTTTT; CDR3: CASSQEISQINSGELFF; D: .; size: once; J: TRBJ2-2; V: TRBV4-2
DNA: TGTGCCAGCAGCGCCTTCTCCGGACAGGGAGGCACTGAAGCTTTCTTT; CDR3: CASSAFSGQGGTEAFF; D: TRBD1; size: .; J: TRBJ1-1; V: TRBV9
DNA: TGTGCCAGCAGCTTTAGCGGGAGCGACTACAATGAGCAGTTCTTC; CDR3: CASSFSGSDYNEQFF; D: TRBD2; size: .; J: TRBJ2-1; V: TRBV7-3
DNA: TGTGCCAGCAGTTACGGTGGGGACTACGAGCAGTACTTC; CDR3: CASSYGGDYEQYF; D: .; size: .; J: TRBJ2-7; V: TRBV6-6
DNA: TGTGCCAGCAGCCAAGGCTGGGAGGGCTTACCCAAAAACATTCAGTACTTC; CDR3: CASSQGWEGLPKNIQYF; D: TRBD2; size: .; J: TRBJ2-4; V: TRBV4-2
DNA: TGCAGCGTAGTACGGGGCACTGAAGCTTTCTTT; CDR3: CSVVRGTEAFF; D: .; size: .; J: TRBJ1-1; V: TRBV29-1
DNA: TGCGCCAGCAGTGAACTGACCTATGGCTACACCTTC; CDR3: CASSELTYGYTF; D: .; size: few; J: TRBJ1-2; V: TRBV10-2
DNA: TGTGCCAGCAGCGGGCCTGGGATAGCCAAAAACATTCAGTACTTC; CDR3: CASSGPGIAKNIQYF; D: .; size: .; J: TRBJ2-4; V: TRBV9
DNA: TGTGCCAGCAGGACAGCTGCACACCCCGGGGAGCTGTTTTTT; CDR3: CASRTAAHPGELFF; D: .; size: few; J: TRBJ2-2; V: TRBV6-5
DNA: TGTGCCAGCTCACCGTTGACAGGGGCGATGAACACTGAAGCTTTCTTT; CDR3: CASSPLTGAMNTEAFF; D: TRBD1; size: .; J: TRBJ1-1; V: TRBV18
DNA: TGCAGTTTATGCCGGGAGGGCGACTATGAGCAGTTCTTC; CDR3: CSLCREGDYEQFF; D: TRBD2; size: .; J: TRBJ2-1; V: TRBV20-1
DNA: TGTGCCAGCAGCTTAGTTGGCGGGAACGCCTACAATGAGCAGTTCTTC; CDR3: CASSLVGGNAYNEQFF; D: .; size: .; J: TRBJ2-1; V: TRBV7-9
DNA: TGTGCCAGCAGCTTAGCTCGACTAGCGGGGGCCAGCACAGATACGCAGTATTTT; CDR3: CASSLARLAGASTDTQYF; D: TRBD2; size: few; J: TRBJ2-3; V: TRBV7-2
DNA: TGTGCCAGCAGTTTCCCCCCCGGAGAGACCCAGTACTTC; CDR3: CASSFPPGETQYF; D: .; size: .; J: TRBJ2-5; V: TRBV12-3/TRBV12-4
DNA: TGCAGCGTTGAAGAAGCGACCATAGGAGTTCCTAATGAAAAACTGTTTTTT; CDR3: CSVEEATIGVPNEKLFF; D: .; size: .; J: TRBJ1-4; V: TRBV29-1
DNA: TGTGCCAGCAGTTACGGGCGAGAATTCTCCTACGAGCAGTACTTC; CDR3: CASSYGREFSYEQYF; D: .; size: few; J: TRBJ2-7; V: TRBV6-2/TRBV6-3